This T cell receptor beta chain was captured in a study of blood T cell repertoires in COVID-19 (TCRdb year 2020). About the study as a whole: The collaborator samples originated in the United States, Italy and Spain and spanned the acute and convalescent phases of COVID-19. A de-identified subject ID, COVID-19 status, age in years and sex were almost always included in the sample metadata. The material from the prospective study consisted of cDNA or gDNA derived from T cells, B-cell-depleted T cells, or PBMCs. Subjects who had been exposed to COVID-19, were actively infected with it, or had recovered from it provided the deeply sampled blood TCRbeta repertoires that made up the dataset. A freely available public database, intended as a resource for researchers studying the immune response to SARS-CoV-2, is where the repertoires were released. Where available, HLA class I and class II types were obtained from metadata supplied by the sample provider rather than from assay-based typing. Samples came from the ongoing ImmuneRACE study (first 160 participants) plus 1,254 subjects from 6 global collaborators. What the work shows at the level of the full study, not this receptor alone: Clinical and demographic metadata were provided uncurated, with the amount varying by source and participant.

Counted from cysteine to phenylalanine, this CDR3 has 16 amino acids. Solely the CDR3 DNA is kept, with 48 bases framed from the first base. Relative to germline, V is 0 bases shorter and J is 5 bases shorter, with 18 bases between their ends. Whole blood was collected in K2EDTA tubes by collaborating institutions according to the institutions' own protocols. For TCRbeta analysis, collaborator samples were shipped as frozen whole blood, as isolated PBMCs, or as DNA extracted from either sample type. TCRbeta CDR3 regions were amplified from genomic DNA using the immunoSEQ Assay, a bias-controlled multiplex PCR. Per the authors' processing: Nucleated cell counts per sample were estimated from amplification of reference gene primers within the assay. To quantify the absolute abundance of each unique TCRbeta CDR3 rearrangement, sequence reads were collapsed and filtered. For each sample, productive Simpson clonality was calculated by taking the square root of Simpson's diversity index across productive rearrangements. As stored in TCRdb, this immuneACCESS dataset retains in-frame rearrangements with V and J assigned. A fraction of the clones does not appear; measured against another copy, unresolved V genes explain less than half of the discrepancy, and the remainder lacks a known reason. Clone size and the V and J calls come from that table; the DNA yielded D and trimming. Within this sample are 65,000 to 85,000 clones, with under 95% of them counted one time only. Roughly 6% of the sample belongs to the ten largest clones.

A note on this clone: The antigen it recognizes is unknown. No base-level quality is on record; no much larger clone is a single base apart.

The sequence was collected from a human donor in a cohort sampled during active COVID-19. The V and J segments used are TRBV5-3 and TRBJ2-7; a tentative D match to TRBD1 spans 6 bases. TRBV5-3 is treated as an ORF (open reading frame) with a function not yet certain. The sequenced material came from peripheral blood. CDR3 sequence: CARSLVFGTLPNEQYF. The sequence in DNA is TGTGCCAGAAGCTTGGTGTTTGGGACACTCCCCAACGAGCAGTACTTC.